The 8 T cell receptor beta chains listed next were all sequenced from one sample in a study of T cell repertoires in cytomegalovirus infection (dated by TCRdb to about 2019). TCRdb records Illumina HiSeq 1500 as the sequencer. TCRdb took the public reads, trimmed them with fastp at Q25, ran MiXCR for clone calling and kept in-frame beta chains. Rows with one shared CDR3 protein collapse into an entry with the most common genes and DNA. This sample has about 180,000 distinct CDR3 sequences in its table, and approximately 14% of those were observed once. The ten most abundant clones make up 25% to 30% of the sample. Sequenced material: PBMCs. These receptor sequences come from a human donor in good health (CMV status not recorded). Some clones in this sample may be carry-over from other donors' samples.

V usage is TRBV4-1 and J usage is TRBJ2-1, with a weak D call TRBD1 (5 bases). The CDR3 extends over 16 amino acids. The V end lost 6 bases, the J end lost 2 bases, and 17 bases lay between the germline ends. CDR1 is MGHRA, CDR2 YSYEKL, per germline. The CDR3 sequence: CASSPQTDSTYNEQFF. CDR3 nucleotides: TGCGCCAGCAGTCCCCAGACCGACAGCACCTACAATGAGCAGTTCTTC.

This clonotype has only a few counts. The V call is TRBV2, the J call TRBJ1-3; no clear D. Germline values: CDR1 SNHLY, CDR2 FYNNEI. Trimming removed 7 bases at V and 2 bases at J, with 12 bases between. The CDR3 has 14 residues. CDR3 in amino acids: CASTPEKAGNTIYF. The CDR3 DNA reads TGTGCCAGCACCCCCGAGAAGGCTGGAAACACCATATATTTT.

This clonotype was observed many times. The chain combines TRBV4-1 with TRBJ1-5; a weak D match, TRBD1 (5 bases). Germline CDR1 and CDR2: MGHRA and YSYEKL. V shed 0 bases and J shed 6 bases, with 12 bases lying between them. The CDR3 is 15 residues long. The CDR3 sequence is CASSQDGGVGQPQHF. The CDR3 DNA is TGCGCCAGCAGCCAAGATGGGGGGGTTGGTCAGCCCCAGCATTTT.

This chain uses TRBV18 with TRBJ2-3, with D uncertain. V lost 3 bases to trimming and J lost 5 bases, with 12 bases between them. The CDR3 totals 14 residues. The germline V gene has CDR1 KGHSH and CDR2 LQKENI. This CDR3 is CASSPSGYKDTQYF. Written as DNA, the CDR3 is TGTGCCAGCTCACCGTCCGGGTATAAAGATACGCAGTATTTT.

This clonotype was counted between two and nine times. This sequence joins TRBV18 and TRBJ2-3; D not resolved. Germline values: CDR1 KGHSH, CDR2 LQKENI. CDR3 length equals 13 residues. The ends were cut back, 1 base at V and 6 bases at J, with 8 bases in the middle. The CDR3 here is CASSPRPEDTQYF. DNA for the CDR3: TGTGCCAGCTCACCACGGCCAGAGGATACGCAGTATTTT.

The chain has TRBV5-5 and TRBJ1-1; unclear D gene. Looked up from germline, CDR1 is SGHKS and CDR2 is YYEKEE (reference sequence). The V and J ends lost 1 base and 4 bases respectively, with 11 bases between them. The CDR3 runs 14 residues. The CDR3 nucleotides are TGTGCCAGCAGCTTGTTGAGCCGGGGCACTGAAGCTTTCTTT. Residues: CASSLLSRGTEAFF.

This clonotype occurred a few times. V is TRBV6-2 or TRBV6-3 and J is TRBJ2-7; TRBD2 aligns across 10 bases. The CDR3 runs to 16 residues. CDR1 and CDR2 (germline): MNHEY, SVGEGT. J lost 4 bases, V lost 6 bases, and 12 bases had no gene match. CDR3 sequence: CASRRPVSGRIYEQYF. As DNA, the CDR3 is TGTGCCAGCAGGCGCCCCGTTAGCGGGAGGATATACGAGCAGTACTTC.

There are many counts of this clonotype. The chain couples TRBV6-2 or TRBV6-3 to TRBJ2-3, with 11 bases identical to TRBD2. The germline gives CDR1 MNHEY, CDR2 SVGEGT. The CDR3 totals 14 residues. The V and J ends lost 4 bases and 6 bases, in that order; junction bases with no gene match: 3. The CDR3 bases are TGTGCCAGCAGTTGGAGGACTAGCGGGGATACGCAGTATTTT. Its translation is CASSWRTSGDTQYF.